The 6 T cell receptor beta chains in this list originate from one sample, sequenced in a study of T cell responses to AZD1222 COVID-19 vaccine. Produced via immunoSEQ multiplex PCR; TCRdb's table is partial and in-frame only. The sample includes 90,000 to 120,000 clones, under 95% of them seen just once. The sequencing here drew on peripheral blood, taken 28 days after the second AZD1222 dose. The receptors here all came from an adult who received the AZD1222 COVID-19 vaccine.

This clone turned up a few times. The chain couples TRBV6-4 to TRBJ2-3, with D perhaps matching TRBD1 (5 bases). The germline V gene has CDR1 MRHNA and CDR2 SNTAGT. The V end was cut by 4 bases, the J end by 6 bases, with 11 bases between. CDR3 length: 13 amino acids. The DNA of the CDR3 is TGTGCCAGCAGTGCAGGTGACAGTGATACGCAGTATTTT. Its translation is CASSAGDSDTQYF.

The chain joins TRBV7-9 to TRBJ2-7, with 8 positions matching TRBD1. The CDR3 is 14 residues long. Trimming cost V 4 bases and J 1 base; bases outside gene matches: 3. Germline-derived CDR1 and CDR2 are SEHNR and FQNEAQ (reference sequence). CDR3 residues: CASSYRDRSYEQYF. The CDR3 DNA reads TGTGCCAGCAGCTACCGGGACAGGTCCTACGAGCAGTACTTC.

V gene TRBV11-2 combines with J gene TRBJ1-2; TRBD1 might be the D (5 bases). Trimming stripped 0 bases from V and 5 bases from J, with 13 bases between. In germline, CDR1 is SGHAT, CDR2 FQNNGV. The CDR3 has 15 amino acids. The CDR3 DNA follows: TGTGCCAGCAGCTTAGAGGCCCTCGACAGTTATGGCTACACCTTC. It is translated as CASSLEALDSYGYTF.

The chain joins TRBV7-2 to TRBJ2-7, with a tentative D call TRBD2 (6 bases). The germline gives CDR1 SGHTA, CDR2 FQGNSA. The CDR3 runs 15 residues. The V and J ends lost 1 base and 7 bases respectively, with 17 bases between them. As DNA, the CDR3 is TGTGCCAGCAGCTTAGAGGGCGGGGCCGAAAAGGAGCAGTACTTC. This sequence encodes CASSLEGGAEKEQYF.

The chain employs TRBV28 and TRBJ1-4; perhaps TRBD1 as D (6 bases). Germline values: CDR1 MDHEN, CDR2 SYDVKM. The V gene lost 6 bases and the J gene lost 5 bases, with 13 bases spanning the gap. This CDR3 has 14 residues. The CDR3 sequence is CASSPDSLNEKLFF. The CDR3 DNA follows: TGTGCCAGCAGCCCGGACAGCCTCAATGAAAAACTGTTTTTT.

The genes are TRBV5-4 and TRBJ2-6; D might be TRBD2 (5 bases). From germline, CDR1 is SGHNT and CDR2 YYREEE (reference sequence). Trimming pared 1 base from V and 13 bases from J, leaving 21 bases between. This CDR3 has 16 residues. The CDR3 spells CASSLRAGQARYVLTF. CDR3 sequence (DNA): TGTGCCAGCAGCTTGAGGGCGGGCCAGGCCCGCTATGTCCTGACTTTC.